The source of this T cell receptor beta chain is a study of vaccination effects on CD4 cells after COVID-19. Study summary: Sample provision by two convalescent patients occurred 16 days and one week before vaccination. Regarding the study as a whole: Late in the post-vaccination period, infection-induced and vaccine-induced clones underwent marked clonal contraction.

Turning to this clone: Its target is not known.

Germline lookup yields CDR1 KGHSH and CDR2 LQKENI. V lost 2 bases and J lost 3, with 13 bases in between. This CDR3 comprises 15 residues. Profiling relied on immunoSEQ multiplex PCR, and the TCRdb table lists in-frame clones only, not all of them. The sample includes 70,000 or so clones, roughly two thirds of them seen just once. ViraFEST expansion of antigen-specific CD4+ T cells with viral peptide pools preceded sequencing. Following culture for around 10 days, CD4+ T cells were isolated. This individual contracted SARS-CoV-2 between March and December 2020, as verified by PCR. As the negative control culture, an HIV-1 Nef peptide pool was included.

The starting material was CD4+ T cells from PBMCs cultured with HIV peptides, obtained before COVID-19 vaccination. Specified subset: HIV-1 Nef peptide pool negative control/reference culture. This TCR was recovered from a human donor who had a prior SARS-CoV-2 infection. The chain links TRBV18 to TRBJ1-1; D perhaps matches TRBD1 (5 bases). CDR3 nucleotides: TGTGCCAGCTCACCAAGACAGACTTCCGACACTGAAGCTTTCTTT. It encodes CASSPRQTSDTEAFF.